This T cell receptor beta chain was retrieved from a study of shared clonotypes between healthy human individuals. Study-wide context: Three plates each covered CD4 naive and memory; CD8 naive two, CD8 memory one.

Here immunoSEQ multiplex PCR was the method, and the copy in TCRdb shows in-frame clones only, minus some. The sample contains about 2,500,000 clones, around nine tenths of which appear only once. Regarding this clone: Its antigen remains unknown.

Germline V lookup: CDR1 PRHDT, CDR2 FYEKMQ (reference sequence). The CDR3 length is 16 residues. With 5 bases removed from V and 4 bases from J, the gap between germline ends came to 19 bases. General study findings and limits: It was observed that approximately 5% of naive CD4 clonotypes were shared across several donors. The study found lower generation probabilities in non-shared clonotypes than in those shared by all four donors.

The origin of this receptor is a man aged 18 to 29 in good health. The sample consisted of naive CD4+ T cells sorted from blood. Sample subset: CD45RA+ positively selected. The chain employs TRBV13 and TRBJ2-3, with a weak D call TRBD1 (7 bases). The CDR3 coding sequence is TGTGCCAGCAGCCGCCGACAGGGTGGGACTGCAGATACGCAGTATTTT. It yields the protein CASSRRQGGTADTQYF. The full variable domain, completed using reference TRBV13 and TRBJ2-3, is AAGVIQSPRHLIKEKRETATLKCYPIPRHDTVYWYQQGPGQDPQFLISFYEKMQSDKGSIPDRFSAQQFSDYHSELNMSSLELGDSALYFCASSRRQGGTADTQYFGPGTRLTVL.